The 31 T cell receptor beta chains below come from one sample, sequenced in a study of T cells in Graves' hyperthyroidism and ophthalmopathy. The CDR3 regions of TCR beta were amplified from RNA transcripts. With the HTBI primer set, the TCR CDR3 went through a first round of RT-PCR. Via MiXCR, TCRdb re-called the multiplex PCR reads, giving one row per CDR3 protein. The sample yields 350,000 to 400,000 distinct CDR3 sequences, roughly 14% seen once. Sequencing used blood. These receptors were taken from a woman in her sixties or seventies with Graves' hyperthyroidism.

The genes are TRBV19 and TRBJ1-3; no clear D gene. V shed 8 bases and J shed 4 bases, with 9 bases lying between them. Germline-derived CDR1 and CDR2 are LNHDA and SQIVND (reference sequence). This CDR3 comprises 12 residues. The CDR3 loop reads CASESGGNTIYF. The CDR3 coding sequence is TGTGCCAGTGAATCGGGCGGAAACACCATATATTTT.

This clonotype was detected a few times. This chain links TRBV9 with TRBJ2-3; 11 bases agree with TRBD2. V trimming: 0 bases; J trimming: 3 bases; junction bases outside the gene matches: 9. Germline V gives CDR1 SGDLS, CDR2 YYNGEE. There are 18 residues in the CDR3. DNA for the CDR3: TGTGCCAGCAGCGTAGCCCCCTCCGGGACTAGCGGTACAGATACGCAGTATTTT. Translated: CASSVAPSGTSGTDTQYF.

There are a few counts of this clonotype. The rearrangement uses TRBV20-1 and TRBJ1-1, with 9 bases that match TRBD1. V gave up 6 bases and J gave up 11 bases; unmatched junction bases: 10. The CDR3 is made up of 12 amino acids. Germline CDR1 is DFQATT and CDR2 is SNEGSKA (reference sequence). CDR3 nucleotides: TGCAGTGCAGGGACAGGGTCGCAAATGGCTTTCTTT. This gives the protein CSAGTGSQMAFF.

With respect to this clonotype: This may come from a read error, since a much larger clone is one base off. The CDR3 spells CASSQASGLAGGYATRYF. The CDR3 DNA reads as TGTGCCAGCAGCCAAGCCTCGGGACTAGCGGGAGGCTACGCGACCCGGTACTTC. The chain combines TRBV3-1 with TRBJ2-5, with TRBD2 matching over 15 bases. Per the germline V gene, CDR1 is LGHDT and CDR2 is YNNKEL (reference sequence). CDR3 length: 18 amino acids.

Points on this clonotype: This may be a read error: a much more frequent sequence differs by one nucleotide. V is TRBV12-5 and J is TRBJ2-1; TRBD2 matches at 12 bases. The J call may not be correct, given that the DNA end is closer to TRBJ2-7. CDR1 and CDR2 (germline): LGHNT, FRNRAP. This CDR3 is built from 14 residues. In DNA form, the CDR3 reads TGTGCTAGTGGCGGGACTAGCGGGTACAATGAGCAGTACTTC. This gives the protein CASGGTSGYNEQYF.

This clonotype was found many times. This chain links TRBV30 with TRBJ1-2, with D perhaps matching TRBD1 (5 bases). Trimming took off 4 bases at V and 6 bases at J, with 15 bases between the two ends. This CDR3 region has 13 residues. Per germline, CDR1 GTSNPN and CDR2 SVGIG (reference sequence). The CDR3 here is CAWTGRPNDGYTF. CDR3 nucleotide sequence: TGTGCCTGGACAGGGCGACCGAATGATGGCTACACCTTC.

This clonotype occurred a few times. J is TRBJ1-2 and V is TRBV27, with 7 positions matching TRBD1. V lost 6 bases, J lost 4 bases, and 5 bases stayed unmatched. The CDR3 loop spans 13 amino acids. Germline loops: CDR1 MNHEY, CDR2 SMNVEV (reference sequence). CDR3: CASSRDRLYGYTF. As DNA, the CDR3 is TGTGCCAGCAGCCGGGACAGACTCTATGGCTACACCTTC.

With regard to this clonotype: This could be a read error, since a much larger clone is one nucleotide away. This chain connects TRBV6-1 to TRBJ1-1; TRBD1 aligns across 7 bases. The CDR3 consists of 12 residues. The germline V gene encodes CDR1 MNHNS and CDR2 SASEGT. The trim removed 5 bases at V and 7 bases at J, leaving 4 bases unmatched. CDR3 protein: CASSMTGSEAFF. The CDR3 coding sequence is TGTGCCAGCAGTATGACAGGGAGTGAAGCTTTCTTT.

This clonotype was detected many times. The V and J genes are TRBV5-1 and TRBJ2-4; D is undetermined. CDR1 is SGHRS and CDR2 is YFSETQ in the germline V gene. The CDR3 is 13 residues long. V shed 0 bases and J shed 8 bases, with 9 bases lying between them. The CDR3 DNA reads as TGCGCCAGCAGCTTGGGATTCCGGGACATTCAGTACTTC. It is translated as CASSLGFRDIQYF.

This clonotype was detected many times. The chain has TRBV20-1 and TRBJ2-4; no clear D. Trimming removed 5 bases from V and 8 bases from J, with 10 bases in between. The V gene's germline CDR1 is DFQATT and CDR2 SNEGSKA (reference sequence). CDR3 size: 11 residues. In DNA, the CDR3 is TGCAGTGCTGAAACGTTGGACATTCAGTACTTC. Its protein product is CSAETLDIQYF.

This sequence joins TRBV27 and TRBJ2-1, with a possible D match to TRBD2 (6 bases). Germline V CDR1 and CDR2: MNHEY, SMNVEV (reference sequence). V was trimmed by 10 bases and J by 4 bases, leaving 17 bases between them. The CDR3 has 14 residues. The CDR3 here is CAISPASAYNEQFF. CDR3 in DNA: TGTGCCATCAGCCCGGCTAGCGCATACAATGAGCAGTTCTTC.

The sample holds a few counts of this clonotype. CDR3 DNA: TGTGCCATCAACAGGGACCTCCAAGGGGCCCAGTACTTC. It yields the protein CAINRDLQGAQYF. The J gene is TRBJ2-5, the V gene TRBV10-3; D is perhaps TRBD1 (6 bases). The CDR3 is made up of 13 amino acids. V lost 7 bases and J 9 bases, leaving 18 bases between the germline ends. Germline lookup yields CDR1 ENHRY and CDR2 SYGVKD.

This chain connects TRBV7-9 to TRBJ1-2; TRBD1 matches at 7 bases. The germline gives CDR1 SEHNR, CDR2 FQNEAQ (reference sequence). There are 13 residues in the CDR3. The junction had 5 bases not matched to a gene; V was cut back by 5 bases and J by 5 bases. The CDR3 reads CASSQGVGYGYTF. Here the CDR3 DNA reads TGTGCCAGCAGCCAGGGGGTGGGGTATGGCTACACCTTC.

In DNA form, the CDR3 reads TGTGCCAGCAGCCGGGTAGATAATTCACCCCTCCACTTT. This encodes CASSRVDNSPLHF. The chain combines TRBV11-2 with TRBJ1-6; unclear D gene. V was shortened by 5 bases and J by 5 bases, with 7 bases between the two germline ends. The CDR3 loop spans 13 amino acids. Germline V gene data show CDR1 as SGHAT and CDR2 as FQNNGV.

This clonotype was counted many times. The chain couples TRBV5-1 to TRBJ2-1; no clear D. This CDR3 region has 14 residues. Germline V gene data show CDR1 as SGHRS and CDR2 as YFSETQ. V lost 4 bases and J lost 4, with 12 bases in between. The chain's CDR3 is CASSPGGDYNEQFF. The CDR3 coding sequence is TGCGCCAGCAGCCCCGGTGGAGATTACAATGAGCAGTTCTTC.

In this sample, this clonotype turned up a few times. The chain uses TRBV24-1 and TRBJ2-1; 8 bases are shared with TRBD2. The CDR3 covers 16 residues. Germline lookup yields CDR1 KGHDR and CDR2 SFDVKD. V was clipped by 4 bases and J by 6 bases; unmatched bases: 10. The CDR3 spells CATSDGESGSRNEQFF. Written as DNA, the CDR3 is TGTGCCACCAGTGACGGGGAGAGCGGGAGCCGCAATGAGCAGTTCTTC.

This chain uses TRBV10-3 with TRBJ2-3; D might be TRBD2 (6 bases). Trimming took 6 bases from V and 0 from J, leaving 19 bases between them. In germline, CDR1 is ENHRY, CDR2 SYGVKD. The CDR3 is made up of 17 amino acids. The CDR3 DNA sequence: TGTGCCATCAGCGACCCCTTCAGCGGGTCTAGCACAGATACGCAGTATTTT. Translated, it gives CAISDPFSGSSTDTQYF.

This chain links TRBV2 with TRBJ2-2; D not certain. Germline values: CDR1 SNHLY, CDR2 FYNNEI. This CDR3 is 14 amino acids long. Trimming pared 6 bases from V and 0 bases from J, leaving 8 bases between. The CDR3 region has the DNA TGTGCCAGCAGCATAGACCCGAACACCGGGGAGCTGTTTTTT. Amino acid sequence: CASSIDPNTGELFF. Complete variable domain (other parts from reference TRBV2 and TRBJ2-2): EPEVTQTPSHQVTQMGQEVILRCVPISNHLYFYWYRQILGQKVEFLVSFYNNEISEKSEIFDDQFSVERPDGSNFTLKIRSTKLEDSAMYFCASSIDPNTGELFFGEGSRLTVL.

This clonotype has a count of ten or more. The rearrangement links TRBV2 to TRBJ1-1; D gene unclear. The V and J ends lost 0 bases and 1 base respectively, with 9 bases between them. Germline CDR1 reads SNHLY; CDR2 reads FYNNEI. This CDR3 spans 15 amino acids. CDR3 sequence (DNA): TGTGCCAGCAGTGAAGCGGCAGTAAAGAACACTGAAGCTTTCTTT. This gives the protein CASSEAAVKNTEAFF.

This clonotype was seen repeatedly, ten times or more. The rearrangement joins TRBV20-1 to TRBJ2-5; D remains unclear. The germline gives CDR1 DFQATT, CDR2 SNEGSKA (reference sequence). Trimming stripped 5 bases from V and 4 bases from J, with 17 bases between. The CDR3 length is 14 residues. DNA for the CDR3: TGCAGTGCTGCACTCGCTGGGATGATAGAGACCCAGTACTTC. Translating it yields CSAALAGMIETQYF.

This clonotype was counted at least ten times. This chain connects TRBV6-5 to TRBJ2-1; tentatively, D is TRBD1 (5 bases). The CDR3 is made up of 15 amino acids. V was trimmed by 0 bases and J by 9 bases, leaving 15 bases between them. Germline V gene lookup returns CDR1 MNHEY and CDR2 SVGAGI. CDR3 DNA sequence: TGTGCCAGCAGTTACTCGGGGCGCAAGGGTGGTGAGCAGTTCTTC. It translates to CASSYSGRKGGEQFF.

With regard to this clonotype: A much bigger clone sits one base away, suggesting this may be a read error. J is TRBJ2-5 and V is TRBV2; 10 positions agree with TRBD2. Unmatched junction bases numbered 3, after V lost 7 bases and J lost 1 base. Germline V gene sequence: CDR1 SNHLY, CDR2 FYNNEI. The CDR3 is 14 amino acids. CDR3 loop: CASMGTSVQETQYF. The CDR3 DNA reads TGTGCCAGCATGGGGACTAGCGTCCAAGAGACCCAGTACTTC.

This clonotype appeared many times. This sequence joins TRBV7-2 and TRBJ1-5, with D hard to call. Trimming cost V 1 base and J 5 bases, with 12 bases left between them. Germline loops: CDR1 SGHTA, CDR2 FQGNSA. The CDR3 totals 15 residues. Here the CDR3 reads CASSLDLGGDQPQHF. CDR3 DNA: TGTGCCAGCAGCTTAGACTTAGGCGGAGATCAGCCCCAGCATTTT. Using reference TRBV7-2 and TRBJ1-5 for the parts outside the CDR3, the full variable domain is GAGVSQSPSNKVTEKGKDVELRCDPISGHTALYWYRQSLGQGLEFLIYFQGNSAPDKSGLPSDRFSAERTGGSVSTLTIQRTQQEDSAVYLCASSLDLGGDQPQHFGDGTRLSIL.

This clonotype was counted many times. The chain has TRBV28 and TRBJ1-1; 7 positions match TRBD1. J was trimmed by 4 bases and V by 4 bases; bases with no gene match: 6. This CDR3 is 14 amino acids long. In germline, CDR1 is MDHEN, CDR2 SYDVKM. The CDR3 here is CASSSLRGGTEAFF. The CDR3 coding sequence is TGTGCCAGCAGTTCCCTCAGGGGGGGCACTGAAGCTTTCTTT.

The chain carries TRBV20-1 and TRBJ2-3, with 12 bases fitting TRBD2. Germline values: CDR1 DFQATT, CDR2 SNEGSKA (reference sequence). CDR3 length equals 15 residues. The DNA of the CDR3 is TGCAGCGCAATACTAGCGGGAGGATTCACAGATACGCAGTATTTT. Its translation: CSAILAGGFTDTQYF.

This clonotype was detected many times. V and J are TRBV18 and TRBJ2-7, with 9 bases fitting TRBD1. Germline V gene data show CDR1 as KGHSH and CDR2 as LQKENI. This CDR3 region has 14 residues. The V segment lost 3 bases and the J segment 5 bases; nucleotides outside the gene matches: 5. CDR3 amino acids: CASSPDRGGDEQYF. For the CDR3, the DNA is TGTGCCAGCTCACCGGACAGGGGAGGGGACGAGCAGTACTTC.

This clonotype has ten or more counts. The chain joins TRBV27 to TRBJ2-1, with TRBD2 as a possible D gene (6 bases). CDR1 is MNHEY, CDR2 SMNVEV, per germline (reference sequence). This CDR3 spans 17 amino acids. The V gene lost 7 bases and the J gene lost 1 base, with 20 bases spanning the gap. Here the CDR3 reads CASIKRLTGESYNEQFF. DNA of the CDR3: TGTGCCAGCATCAAACGCCTTACGGGGGAGTCCTACAATGAGCAGTTCTTC.

This clonotype was seen only a few times. V and J are TRBV13 and TRBJ2-6, with 8 nucleotides matching TRBD1. The junction had 15 bases not matched to a gene; V was cut back by 7 bases and J by 4 bases. The CDR3 has 18 amino acids. The germline CDR1 and CDR2 sequences are PRHDT and FYEKMQ (reference sequence). The CDR3 loop is CASTLIRQGALGANVLTF. DNA of the CDR3: TGTGCCAGCACCCTAATTCGGCAGGGGGCGCTGGGGGCCAACGTCCTGACTTTC.

This clonotype came up many times. The V call is TRBV7-9, the J call TRBJ2-7, with a weak D call TRBD1 (5 bases). Germline CDR1 reads SEHNR; CDR2 reads FQNEAQ (reference sequence). Trimming cost V 6 bases and J 3 bases, with 12 bases left between them. This CDR3 has 13 residues. The CDR3 loop is CASREGHLYEQYF. The CDR3 bases are TGTGCCAGCAGGGAAGGACACCTCTACGAGCAGTACTTC.

This clonotype was picked up many times. V is TRBV2 and J is TRBJ1-2; perhaps TRBD1 as D (5 bases). The CDR3 has 13 residues. CDR1 SNHLY and CDR2 FYNNEI come from the germline V gene. Trimming removed 8 bases at V and 3 bases at J, with 13 bases between. This CDR3 reads CASPAPRDYGYTF. The CDR3 DNA sequence: TGTGCCAGCCCTGCTCCCAGGGACTATGGCTACACCTTC.

A few counts support this clonotype. This may stem from a read error, because a much larger clone lies one nucleotide away. The gene calls are TRBV27 and TRBJ2-1; 8 bases match TRBD2. Germline V gene sequence: CDR1 MNHEY, CDR2 SMNVEV (reference sequence). CDR3 length: 14 amino acids. CDR3 nucleotides: TGTGCCAGCAGTACGGGAGGGTCCTACAGTGAGCAGTTCTTC. Its protein product is CASSTGGSYSEQFF.